The T cell receptor beta chain under discussion was sequenced for a study of cytomegalovirus exposure and HLA in healthy donors. The PCR contained 60 Vbeta and 13 Jbeta primers. Profiling relied on immunoSEQ multiplex PCR, and the TCRdb table lists in-frame clones only, not all of them. Seen here are under 200,000 clones, around 68% observed once, and the top ten hold roughly 1.4%. In this sample, this clone turned up once. Antigen specificity is unknown. Points from the study as a whole: HLA alleles showed associations with around 15,000 TCR beta sequences in a later analysis, at a 0.05 false discovery rate. Sequencing probably produced one cluster of sequence variants that were highly shared. While the bulk of TCR sequences proved rare, some public TCRs turned up in many donors. V- and J-gene trimming in TCR beta was tied to a missense DCLRE1C variant by an analysis performed later.

What was sequenced was PBMCs. This clonotype originated in a man aged 45-65 years in good health and CMV-seronegative.

CDR3 region: CASIFRGRGDYGYTF. DNA for the CDR3: TGTGCCAGCATTTTCCGGGGCAGGGGAGACTATGGCTACACCTTC. The chain is built from TRBV6-1 and TRBJ1-2; D possibly corresponds to TRBD1 (6 bases). The V end was cut by 7 bases, the J end by 3 bases, with 18 bases between. CDR3 length: 15 amino acids. Germline values: CDR1 MNHNS, CDR2 SASEGT.